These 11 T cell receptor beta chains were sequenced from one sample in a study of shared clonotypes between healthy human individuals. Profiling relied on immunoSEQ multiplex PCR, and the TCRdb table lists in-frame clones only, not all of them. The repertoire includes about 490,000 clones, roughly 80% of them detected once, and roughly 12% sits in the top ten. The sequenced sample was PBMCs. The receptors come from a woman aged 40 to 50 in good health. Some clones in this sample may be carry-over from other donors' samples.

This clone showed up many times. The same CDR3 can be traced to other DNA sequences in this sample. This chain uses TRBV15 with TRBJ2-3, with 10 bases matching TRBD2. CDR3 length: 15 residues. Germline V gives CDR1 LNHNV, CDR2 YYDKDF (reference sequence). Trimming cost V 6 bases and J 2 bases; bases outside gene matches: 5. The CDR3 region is CATRLLAGPTDTQYF. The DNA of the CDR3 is TGTGCCACCAGGCTACTAGCGGGGCCCACAGATACGCAGTATTTT.

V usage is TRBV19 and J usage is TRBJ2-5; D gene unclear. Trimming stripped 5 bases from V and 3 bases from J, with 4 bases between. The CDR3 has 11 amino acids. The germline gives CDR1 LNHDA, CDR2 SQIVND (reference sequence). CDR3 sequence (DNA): TGTGCCAGTAGTGTTAAAGAGACCCAGTACTTC. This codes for CASSVKETQYF.

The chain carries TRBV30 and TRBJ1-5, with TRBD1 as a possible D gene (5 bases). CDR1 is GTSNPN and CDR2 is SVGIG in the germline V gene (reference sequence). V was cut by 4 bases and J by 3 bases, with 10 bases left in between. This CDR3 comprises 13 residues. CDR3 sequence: CAWTPGPNQPQHF. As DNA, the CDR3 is TGTGCCTGGACGCCAGGGCCCAATCAGCCCCAGCATTTT.

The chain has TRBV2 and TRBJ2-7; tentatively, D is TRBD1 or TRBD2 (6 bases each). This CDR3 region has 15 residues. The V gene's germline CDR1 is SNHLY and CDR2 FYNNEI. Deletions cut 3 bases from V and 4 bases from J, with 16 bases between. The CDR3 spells CASSESVGGQYEQYF. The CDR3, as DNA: TGTGCCAGCAGTGAGTCGGTGGGGGGCCAGTACGAGCAGTACTTC.

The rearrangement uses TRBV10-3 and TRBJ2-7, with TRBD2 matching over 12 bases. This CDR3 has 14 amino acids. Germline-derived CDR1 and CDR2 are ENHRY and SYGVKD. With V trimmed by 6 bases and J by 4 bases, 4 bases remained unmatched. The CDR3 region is CAIRWTSGNYEQYF. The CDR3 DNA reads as TGTGCCATCAGGTGGACTAGCGGGAATTACGAGCAGTACTTC.

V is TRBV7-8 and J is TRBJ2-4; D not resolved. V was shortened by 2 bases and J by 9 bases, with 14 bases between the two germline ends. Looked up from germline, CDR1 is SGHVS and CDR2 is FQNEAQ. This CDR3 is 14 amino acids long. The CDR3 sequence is CASSLSRAYPIQYF. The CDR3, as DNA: TGTGCCAGCAGCTTATCCCGGGCTTACCCCATTCAGTACTTC.

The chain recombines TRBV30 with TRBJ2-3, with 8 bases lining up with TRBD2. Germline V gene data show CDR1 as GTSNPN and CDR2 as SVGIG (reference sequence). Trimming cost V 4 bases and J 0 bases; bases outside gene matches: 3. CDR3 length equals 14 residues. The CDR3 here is CAWTRLASTDTQYF. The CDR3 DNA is TGTGCCTGGACAAGACTAGCGAGCACAGATACGCAGTATTTT.

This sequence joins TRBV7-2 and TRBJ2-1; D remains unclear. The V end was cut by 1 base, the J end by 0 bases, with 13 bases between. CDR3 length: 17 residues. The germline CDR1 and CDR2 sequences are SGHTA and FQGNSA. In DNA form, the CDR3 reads TGTGCCAGCAGCTTAGTGGGCGGTTCGAGCTCCTACAATGAGCAGTTCTTC. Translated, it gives CASSLVGGSSSYNEQFF.

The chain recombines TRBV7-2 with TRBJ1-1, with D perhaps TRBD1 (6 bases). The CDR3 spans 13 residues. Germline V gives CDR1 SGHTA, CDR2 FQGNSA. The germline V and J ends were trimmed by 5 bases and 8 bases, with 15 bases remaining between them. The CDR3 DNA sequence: TGTGCCAGCAGCCCTAACAGGGCCAGAGAAGCTTTCTTT. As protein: CASSPNRAREAFF.

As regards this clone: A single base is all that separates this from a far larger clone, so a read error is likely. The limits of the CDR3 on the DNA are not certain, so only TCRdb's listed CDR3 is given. This CDR3 is CSVALGTAGTETFF. This chain connects TRBV29-1 to TRBJ1-1. The germline V gene encodes CDR1 SQVTM and CDR2 ANQGSEA. The CDR3 length equals 14 residues, ends included.

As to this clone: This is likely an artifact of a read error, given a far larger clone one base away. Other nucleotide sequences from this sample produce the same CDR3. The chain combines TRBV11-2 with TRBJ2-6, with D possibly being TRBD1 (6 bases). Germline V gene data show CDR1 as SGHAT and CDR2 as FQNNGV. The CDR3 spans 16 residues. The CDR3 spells CASSLQGNIGANVLTF. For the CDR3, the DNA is TGTGCCAGCAGCCTACAGGGAAATATTGGGGCCAACGTACTGACTTTC.